What follows are 25 T cell receptor beta chains derived from one specimen sequenced in a study of T cell changes during pregnancy in multiple sclerosis. Profiled with immunoSEQ multiplex PCR; TCRdb holds only in-frame clones, not every one. Altogether about 38,000 clones are present, nearly 95% being singletons, with the ten largest covering approximately 0.38%. Here the sequenced sample was CD4+ T cells from peripheral blood mononuclear cells, taken after pregnancy. The receptors come from a female donor in good health, enrolled as a control in a pregnancy study.

The chain employs TRBV7-2 and TRBJ2-3; D may be TRBD2 (7 bases). The V gene lost 6 bases and the J gene lost 4 bases, with 11 bases spanning the gap. Germline V gene data show CDR1 as SGHTA and CDR2 as FQGNSA. The CDR3 sequence is 13 residues long. The CDR3 bases are TGTGCCAGCAGGGGGGCGGGGGCAGATACGCAGTATTTT. It codes for CASRGAGADTQYF.

The CDR3 sequence: CASSQTGINSPLHF. For the CDR3, the DNA is TGTGCCAGCAGCCAAACAGGGATTAATTCACCCCTCCACTTT. The rearrangement uses TRBV14 and TRBJ1-6, with a tentative D call TRBD1 (6 bases). This CDR3 has 14 amino acids. Germline V CDR1 and CDR2: SGHDN, FVKESK. The V end lost 2 bases, the J end lost 6 bases, and 8 bases lay between the germline ends.

The chain joins TRBV5-1 to TRBJ2-1; 10 bases are shared with TRBD2. Germline V gene sequence: CDR1 SGHRS, CDR2 YFSETQ. The CDR3 sequence is 19 residues long. With 4 bases clipped from V and 2 bases from J, the junction kept 15 bases outside the gene matches. CDR3 protein: CASSIGLAEAKTAYNEQFF. DNA for the CDR3: TGCGCCAGCAGCATAGGACTAGCGGAGGCCAAGACAGCCTACAATGAGCAGTTCTTC.

V and J are TRBV25-1 and TRBJ2-1; D not certain. CDR3 size: 14 residues. Germline CDR1 and CDR2: MGHDK and SYGVNS. V shed 5 bases and J shed 4 bases, with 12 bases lying between them. The CDR3 is CASSKSQVYNEQFF. The DNA for the CDR3 is TGTGCCAGCAGTAAAAGCCAAGTGTACAATGAGCAGTTCTTC.

J is TRBJ2-3 and V is TRBV30, with 8 nucleotides matching TRBD2. The CDR3 contains 17 residues. Germline values: CDR1 GTSNPN, CDR2 SVGIG (reference sequence). The J segment lost 2 bases and the V segment lost 0 bases, leaving 10 bases of the junction unmatched. CDR3 nucleotides: TGTGCCTGGAGTGTACGGAGAACTAGCGGTATCACAGATACGCAGTATTTT. Translation: CAWSVRRTSGITDTQYF.

The chain has TRBV5-6 and TRBJ1-2, with TRBD1 matching over 11 bases. Germline lookup yields CDR1 SGHDT and CDR2 YYEEEE. V shed 4 bases and J 2 bases; nucleotides not matched to a gene: 4. The CDR3 contains 15 residues. CDR3 nucleotide sequence: TGTGCCAGCAGCAATTGGGACAGGGGGAACTATGGCTACACCTTC. It translates to CASSNWDRGNYGYTF.

The chain combines TRBV7-2 with TRBJ2-7; possible D gene TRBD1, 8 bases. V lost 5 bases to trimming and J lost 3 bases, with 14 bases between them. CDR1 SGHTA and CDR2 FQGNSA come from the germline V gene. The CDR3 loop spans 14 amino acids. The CDR3 DNA reads TGTGCCAGCAGCCCACAGGGGGGGGTCTACGAGCAGTACTTC. It encodes CASSPQGGVYEQYF.

V is TRBV4-3 and J is TRBJ1-2, with a weak D call TRBD1 (5 bases). Germline CDR1 reads LGHNA; CDR2 reads YSLEER. Trimming took 0 bases from V and 1 from J, leaving 9 bases between them. CDR3 length equals 15 residues. The CDR3 nucleotides read TGCGCCAGCAGCCAAGAACAGGATTATAACTATGGCTACACCTTC. It translates to CASSQEQDYNYGYTF.

The chain has TRBV7-8 and TRBJ2-3, with D tentatively TRBD2 (6 bases). The V gene's germline CDR1 is SGHVS and CDR2 FQNEAQ. Trimming left V 1 base short and J 9 bases short, with 8 bases between. The CDR3 totals 12 residues. The CDR3: CASSLVRGTQYF. As DNA, the CDR3 is TGTGCCAGCAGCTTAGTCCGGGGGACGCAGTATTTT.

V usage is TRBV5-1 and J usage is TRBJ2-3; 7 bases line up with TRBD2. The length of the CDR3 is 17 residues. V shed 4 bases, J shed 6 bases, and the junction held 17 bases outside the gene matches. The germline V gene encodes CDR1 SGHRS and CDR2 YFSETQ. As DNA, the CDR3 is TGCGCCAGCAGCCCAAGGGACGGGAGGAGTAGGTGGGATACGCAGTATTTT. Amino acids: CASSPRDGRSRWDTQYF.

The chain links TRBV5-4 to TRBJ1-1; no clear D gene. The ends were cut back, 3 bases at V and 5 bases at J, with 14 bases in the middle. The CDR3 runs 14 residues. Germline CDR1 is SGHNT and CDR2 is YYREEE (reference sequence). The CDR3 DNA reads as TGTGCCAGCAGCTCTTCCGGGAGGAAGACTGAAGCTTTCTTT. Amino acids: CASSSSGRKTEAFF. Supplemented by reference TRBV5-4 and TRBJ1-1, the full variable domain reads ETGVTQSPTHLIKTRGQQVTLRCSSQSGHNTVSWYQQALGQGPQFIFQYYREEENGRGNFPPRFSGLQFPNYSSELNVNALELDDSALYLCASSSSGRKTEAFFGQGTRLTVV.

This rearrangement joins TRBV30 to TRBJ2-3, with TRBD2 as a possible D gene (5 bases). CDR3 length equals 15 residues. The V and J ends lost 8 bases and 0 bases respectively, with 18 bases between them. The V gene's germline CDR1 is GTSNPN and CDR2 SVGIG (reference sequence). CDR3 loop: CAGSSATSSTDTQYF. CDR3 bases: TGTGCCGGAAGTAGCGCAACCTCTAGCACAGATACGCAGTATTTT.

V is TRBV30 and J is TRBJ2-7, with D perhaps matching TRBD1 (5 bases). The ends were cut back, 1 base at V and 3 bases at J, with 7 bases in the middle. The germline CDR1 and CDR2 sequences are GTSNPN and SVGIG (reference sequence). The CDR3 sequence is 12 residues long. CDR3 residues: CAWSARDYEQYF. The CDR3 coding sequence is TGTGCCTGGAGTGCCAGGGACTACGAGCAGTACTTC. The entire variable domain, with the rest obtained from reference TRBV30 and TRBJ2-7, is as follows: SQTIHQWPATLVQPVGSPLSLECTVEGTSNPNLYWYRQAAGRGLQLLFYSVGIGQISSEVPQNLSASRPQDRQFILSSKKLLLSDSGFYLCAWSARDYEQYFGPGTRLTVT.

This clone was picked up a small number of times. In DNA, the CDR3 is TGTGCCAGCAGTTACTTAACGGGCGAGCAGTACTTC. Translated: CASSYLTGEQYF. The chain joins TRBV6-5 to TRBJ2-7; D is uncertain. The germline V gene encodes CDR1 MNHEY and CDR2 SVGAGI. This CDR3 spans 12 amino acids. Trimming removed 1 base from V and 6 bases from J, with 7 bases in between.

This clone was counted once. The chain is built from TRBV5-6 and TRBJ2-6; no firm D call. CDR3 length equals 18 residues. CDR1 is SGHDT and CDR2 is YYEEEE in the germline V gene. The ends were cut back, 3 bases at V and 2 bases at J, with 18 bases in the middle. The CDR3 nucleotides read TGTGCCAGCAGCTATTCCCGGGTTGGTCTCCCTGGGGCCAACGTCCTGACTTTC. This codes for CASSYSRVGLPGANVLTF. The complete variable domain, with remaining parts taken from reference TRBV5-6 and TRBJ2-6, reads DAGVTQSPTHLIKTRGQQVTLRCSPKSGHDTVSWYQQALGQGPQFIFQYYEEEERQRGNFPDRFSGHQFPNYSSELNVNALLLGDSALYLCASSYSRVGLPGANVLTFGAGSRLTVL.

The chain couples TRBV6-8 to TRBJ2-7, with 8 bases lining up with TRBD1. The CDR3 loop spans 13 amino acids. V was pared by 6 bases and J by 5 bases, with 6 bases of the junction left unmatched. Germline lookup yields CDR1 MNHGY and CDR2 SAAAGT. CDR3 in amino acids: CASSLDRDDEQYF. CDR3 DNA sequence: TGTGCCAGCAGCCTGGACAGGGACGACGAGCAGTACTTC.

The rearrangement joins TRBV4-1 to TRBJ2-2; TRBD2 matches 16 bases. The CDR3 totals 19 residues. J lost 4 bases, V lost 1 base, and 6 bases had no gene match. Germline V gene lookup returns CDR1 MGHRA and CDR2 YSYEKL. CDR3 DNA: TGCGCCAGCAGCCAAGGACCGGGACTAGCGGGGGGGGTCACCGGGGAGCTGTTTTTT. As protein: CASSQGPGLAGGVTGELFF.

The V gene is TRBV19, the J gene TRBJ1-3; 8 bases map to TRBD1. Germline CDR1 and CDR2: LNHDA and SQIVND (reference sequence). Trimming at V came to 5 bases and at J to 0 bases, leaving 6 bases not matched to a gene. The CDR3 is made up of 16 amino acids. The CDR3 sequence is CASSRTGGISGNTIYF. In nucleotides, the CDR3 is TGTGCCAGTAGTCGTACAGGGGGGATCTCTGGAAACACCATATATTTT.

The chain is built from TRBV27 and TRBJ2-5; maybe TRBD2 (6 bases). Trimming left V 6 bases short and J 2 bases short, with 16 bases between. This CDR3 is built from 15 residues. The germline CDR1 and CDR2 sequences are MNHEY and SMNVEV (reference sequence). CDR3 amino acids: CASSLRRGGQETQYF. In nucleotides, the CDR3 is TGTGCCAGCAGCCTTCGGAGGGGCGGACAAGAGACCCAGTACTTC.

V is TRBV9 and J is TRBJ2-5; maybe TRBD2 (5 bases). The CDR3 extends over 16 amino acids. Per the germline V gene, CDR1 is SGDLS and CDR2 is YYNGEE. V gave up 3 bases and J gave up 2 bases, with 17 bases separating them. The CDR3 nucleotides read TGTGCCAGCAGCGGAACGAACGGGGAACTTCAAGAGACCCAGTACTTC. It codes for CASSGTNGELQETQYF.

The chain links TRBV29-1 to TRBJ2-1, with TRBD2 as a possible D gene (5 bases). CDR3 size: 15 residues. Germline V gene data show CDR1 as SQVTM and CDR2 as ANQGSEA. Trimming shortened V by 4 bases and J by 1 base, and 14 bases separated the two germline ends. The CDR3 DNA reads TGCAGCGTTGGGGTCGGAGCGGCATCCTACAATGAGCAGTTCTTC. Encoded protein: CSVGVGAASYNEQFF.

The rearrangement links TRBV6-5 to TRBJ1-1; tentatively, D is TRBD1 (6 bases). This CDR3 is 11 amino acids long. Per the germline V gene, CDR1 is MNHEY and CDR2 is SVGAGI. Trimming pared 6 bases from V and 9 bases from J, leaving 11 bases between. The CDR3 protein is CASRKDSKAFF. The CDR3 nucleotides read TGTGCCAGCAGAAAGGACAGCAAAGCTTTCTTT.

The genes are TRBV7-2 and TRBJ1-6, with D possibly being TRBD1 (6 bases). CDR1 is SGHTA and CDR2 is FQGNSA in the germline V gene. There are 19 residues in the CDR3. The V end lost 3 bases, the J end lost 9 bases, and 27 bases lay between the germline ends. CDR3 loop: CASSFWVRGGALRSSPLHF. The CDR3 DNA sequence: TGTGCCAGCAGCTTTTGGGTCCGGGGGGGCGCCCTGAGGAGTTCACCCCTCCACTTT.

The chain recombines TRBV27 with TRBJ1-6, with 8 positions matching TRBD1. Germline loops: CDR1 MNHEY, CDR2 SMNVEV (reference sequence). With 2 bases clipped from V and 9 bases from J, the junction kept 6 bases outside the gene matches. This CDR3 region has 15 residues. CDR3 bases: TGTGCCAGCAGTTTACAGGGGGCGAGCGGTTCACCCCTCCACTTT. Its translation is CASSLQGASGSPLHF.

V gene TRBV15 combines with J gene TRBJ1-5; D not resolved. Germline V CDR1 and CDR2: LNHNV, YYDKDF (reference sequence). This CDR3 region has 15 residues. Trimming pared 0 bases from V and 4 bases from J, leaving 10 bases between. The CDR3 is CATSRDHSFNQPQHF. The CDR3 nucleotides are TGTGCCACCAGCAGAGATCATAGCTTTAATCAGCCCCAGCATTTT.